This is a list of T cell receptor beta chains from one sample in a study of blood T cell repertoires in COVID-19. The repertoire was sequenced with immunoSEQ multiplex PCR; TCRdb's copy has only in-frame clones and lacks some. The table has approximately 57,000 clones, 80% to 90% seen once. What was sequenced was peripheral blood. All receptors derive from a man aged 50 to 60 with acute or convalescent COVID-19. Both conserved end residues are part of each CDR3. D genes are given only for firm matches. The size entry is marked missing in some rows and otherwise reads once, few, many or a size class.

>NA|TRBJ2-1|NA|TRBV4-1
TGCGCCAGCAGCCCTACAGGGCCTGAGCAGTTCTTC
CASSPTGPEQFF
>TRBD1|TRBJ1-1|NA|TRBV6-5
TGTGCCAGCAGCGGTCCGGGACAGGGTGCGAGGGCTTTCTTT
CASSGPGQGARAFF
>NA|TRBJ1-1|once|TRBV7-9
TGTGCCAGCAGCCCCCAGTCGTATCTTACTGAAGCTTTCTTT
CASSPQSYLTEAFF
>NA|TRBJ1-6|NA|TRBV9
TGTGCCAGCAGCGTAAACCCAGGGGACGGTAATTCACCCCTCCACTTT
CASSVNPGDGNSPLHF
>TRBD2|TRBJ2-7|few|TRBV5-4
TGTGCCAGCAGCCTCGGGACTAGGGACTACGAGCAGTACTTC
CASSLGTRDYEQYF
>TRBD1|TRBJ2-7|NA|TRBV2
TGTGCCAGCAGTGTTGGGACAGGAGACTACGAGCAGTACTTC
CASSVGTGDYEQYF
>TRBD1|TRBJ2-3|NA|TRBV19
TGTGCCAGTACCTTGGACAGGGGCACAGATACGCAGTATTTT
CASTLDRGTDTQYF
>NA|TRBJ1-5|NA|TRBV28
TGTGCCAGCAGTTGGCCAGGGGTAGTAGTCAGACCCTCCAATCAGCCCCAGCATTTT
CASSWPGVVVRPSNQPQHF
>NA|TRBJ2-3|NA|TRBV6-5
TGTGCCAGAAACAGTGTTAACACAGATACGCAGTATTTT
CARNSVNTDTQYF
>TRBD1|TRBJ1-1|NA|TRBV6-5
TGTGCCAGCAGTTCCGCGGGCAGGGGGGTGAACACTGAAGCTTTCTTT
CASSSAGRGVNTEAFF
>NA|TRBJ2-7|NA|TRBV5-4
TGTGCTATGTCGCGGGGGCCGTCCTACGAGCAGTACTTC
CAMSRGPSYEQYF